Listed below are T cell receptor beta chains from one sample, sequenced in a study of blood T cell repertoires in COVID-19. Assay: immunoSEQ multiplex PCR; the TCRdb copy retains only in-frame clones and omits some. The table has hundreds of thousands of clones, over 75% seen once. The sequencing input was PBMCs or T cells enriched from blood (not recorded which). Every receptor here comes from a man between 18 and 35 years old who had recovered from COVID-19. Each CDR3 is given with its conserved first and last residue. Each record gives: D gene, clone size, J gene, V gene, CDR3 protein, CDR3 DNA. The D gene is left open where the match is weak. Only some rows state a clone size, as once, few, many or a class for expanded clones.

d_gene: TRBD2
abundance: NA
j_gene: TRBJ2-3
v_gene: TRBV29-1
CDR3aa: CSADGTSGLTDTQYF
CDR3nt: TGCAGCGCTGATGGGACTAGCGGACTCACAGATACGCAGTATTTT

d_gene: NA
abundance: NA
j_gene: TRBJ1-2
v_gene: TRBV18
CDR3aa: CASSNTGYTNYGYTF
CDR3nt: TGTGCCAGCTCAAATACAGGGTATACTAACTATGGCTACACCTTC

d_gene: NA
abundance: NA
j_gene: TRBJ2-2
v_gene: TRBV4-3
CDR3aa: CASSRRGETGSANTGELFF
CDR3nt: TGCGCCAGCAGCCGCCGAGGTGAGACTGGCTCCGCCAACACCGGGGAGCTGTTTTTT

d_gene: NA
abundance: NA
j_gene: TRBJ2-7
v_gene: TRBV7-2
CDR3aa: CASSRTGNDYEQYF
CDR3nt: TGTGCCAGCAGCCGCACAGGGAACGACTACGAGCAGTACTTC

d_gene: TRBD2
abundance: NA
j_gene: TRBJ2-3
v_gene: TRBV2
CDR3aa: CASSEALAANTDTQYF
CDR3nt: TGTGCCAGCAGTGAAGCCCTAGCGGCCAACACAGATACGCAGTATTTT

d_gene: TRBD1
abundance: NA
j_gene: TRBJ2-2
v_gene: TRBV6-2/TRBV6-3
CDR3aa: CASSPGQSGAGELFF
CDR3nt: TGTGCCAGCAGTCCGGGACAGAGCGGAGCCGGGGAGCTGTTTTTT

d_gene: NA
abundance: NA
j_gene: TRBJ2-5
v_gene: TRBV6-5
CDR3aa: CASSYSRGQETQYF
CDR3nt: TGTGCCAGCAGTTACTCTCGCGGCCAAGAGACCCAGTACTTC

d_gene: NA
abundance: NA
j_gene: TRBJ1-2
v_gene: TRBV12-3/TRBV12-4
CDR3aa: CASSFGANYGYTF
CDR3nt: TGTGCCAGCAGTTTTGGAGCTAACTATGGCTACACCTTC

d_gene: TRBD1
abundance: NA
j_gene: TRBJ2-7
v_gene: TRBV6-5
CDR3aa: CASSLTRDRVHEQYF
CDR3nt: TGTGCCAGCAGTCTAACCCGGGACAGGGTCCACGAGCAGTACTTC

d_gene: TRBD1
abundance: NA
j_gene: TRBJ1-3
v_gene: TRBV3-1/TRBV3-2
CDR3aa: CASSLNGTGGLSSGNTIYF
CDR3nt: TGTGCCAGCAGCTTAAACGGGACAGGGGGCTTAAGCTCTGGAAACACCATATATTTT

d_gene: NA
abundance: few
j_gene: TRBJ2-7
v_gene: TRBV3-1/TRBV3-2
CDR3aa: CASSQDDSQTEQYF
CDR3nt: TGTGCCAGCAGCCAAGATGACAGCCAGACCGAGCAGTACTTC

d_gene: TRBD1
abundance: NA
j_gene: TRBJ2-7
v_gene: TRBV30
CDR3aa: CAWRVSTSDRQSYEQYF
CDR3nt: TGTGCCTGGAGGGTATCGACTTCGGACAGGCAGTCCTACGAGCAGTACTTC

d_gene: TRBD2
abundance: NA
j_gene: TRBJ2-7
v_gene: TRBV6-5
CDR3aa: CASSLWTRVYEQYF
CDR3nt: TGTGCCAGCAGTCTCTGGACTAGGGTCTACGAGCAGTACTTC

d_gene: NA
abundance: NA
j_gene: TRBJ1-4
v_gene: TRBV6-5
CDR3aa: CASSYFLNEKLFF
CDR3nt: TGTGCCAGCAGTTACTTTCTTAATGAAAAACTGTTTTTT

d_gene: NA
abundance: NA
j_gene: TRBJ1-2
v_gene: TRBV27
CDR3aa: CASSKRRGLRGYTF
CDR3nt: TGTGCCAGCAGTAAAAGAAGGGGCCTCCGGGGCTACACCTTC

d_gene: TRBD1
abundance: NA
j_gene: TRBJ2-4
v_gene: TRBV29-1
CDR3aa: CSVGPGQGNIQYF
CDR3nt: TGCAGCGTTGGACCGGGACAGGGGAACATTCAGTACTTC

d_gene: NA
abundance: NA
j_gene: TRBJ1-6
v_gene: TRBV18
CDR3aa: CASSYRDRNTSPLHF
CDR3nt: TGTGCCAGCTCCTACCGCGACAGAAATACATCACCCCTCCACTTT

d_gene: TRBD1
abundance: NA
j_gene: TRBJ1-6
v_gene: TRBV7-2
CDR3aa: CASSSRRDRGSSPLHF
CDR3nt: TGTGCCAGCAGCTCTCGCAGGGACAGGGGAAGTTCACCCCTCCACTTT

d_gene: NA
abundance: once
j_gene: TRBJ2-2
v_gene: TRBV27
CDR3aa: CASSFSRGTGELFF
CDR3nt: TGTGCCAGCAGCTTTAGTAGGGGCACCGGGGAGCTGTTTTTT

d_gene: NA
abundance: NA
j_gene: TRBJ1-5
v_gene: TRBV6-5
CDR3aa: CASTYDRFSNQPQHF
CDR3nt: TGTGCCAGCACCTACGACAGGTTTAGCAATCAGCCCCAGCATTTT

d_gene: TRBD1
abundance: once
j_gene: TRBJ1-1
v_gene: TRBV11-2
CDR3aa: CASSFGTGGMAFF
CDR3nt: TGTGCCAGCAGCTTTGGGACAGGCGGAATGGCTTTCTTT

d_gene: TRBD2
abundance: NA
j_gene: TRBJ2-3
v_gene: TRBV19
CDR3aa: CASSRLAGGPADTQYF
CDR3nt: TGTGCCAGTAGTCGGCTGGCGGGGGGGCCGGCAGATACGCAGTATTTT

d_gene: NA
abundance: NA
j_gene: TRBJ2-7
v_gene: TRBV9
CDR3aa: CASSVAGGGPLGEQYF
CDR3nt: TGTGCCAGCAGCGTAGCTGGGGGAGGCCCTTTGGGCGAGCAGTACTTC

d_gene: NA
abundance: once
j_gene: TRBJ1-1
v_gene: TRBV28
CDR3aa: CASSLGGGVTEAFF
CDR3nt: TGTGCCAGCAGTTTGGGGGGTGGGGTGACTGAAGCTTTCTTT

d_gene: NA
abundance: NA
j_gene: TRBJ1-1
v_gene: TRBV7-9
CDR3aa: CASSFWQVEAFF
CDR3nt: TGTGCCAGCAGCTTTTGGCAAGTTGAAGCTTTCTTT

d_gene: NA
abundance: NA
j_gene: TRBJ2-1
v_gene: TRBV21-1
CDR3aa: CASSKCTTREGPPPYNEQFF
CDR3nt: TGTGCCAGCAGCAAATGTACTACGCGGGAGGGCCCACCCCCCTACAATGAGCAGTTCTTC

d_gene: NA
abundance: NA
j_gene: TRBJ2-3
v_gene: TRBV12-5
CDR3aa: CASGLSQRDTQYF
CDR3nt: TGTGCTAGTGGTCTATCCCAAAGAGATACGCAGTATTTT

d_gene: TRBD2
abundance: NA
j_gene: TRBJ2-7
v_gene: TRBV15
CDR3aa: CATSRDRGEGYEQYF
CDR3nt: TGTGCCACCAGCAGAGATCGGGGGGAAGGCTACGAGCAGTACTTC

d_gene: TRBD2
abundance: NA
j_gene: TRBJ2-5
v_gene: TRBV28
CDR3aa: CASAGTIEETQYF
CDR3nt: TGTGCCAGCGCTGGGACTATTGAAGAGACCCAGTACTTC

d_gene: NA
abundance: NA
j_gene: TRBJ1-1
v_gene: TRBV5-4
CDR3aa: CASSLDGSTEAFF
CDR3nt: TGTGCCAGCAGCTTGGATGGGAGCACTGAAGCTTTCTTT

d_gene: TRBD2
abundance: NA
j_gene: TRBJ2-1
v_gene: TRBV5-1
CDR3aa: CASSVTSGNPGRQFF
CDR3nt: TGCGCCAGCAGCGTGACTAGCGGGAACCCGGGACGACAGTTCTTC

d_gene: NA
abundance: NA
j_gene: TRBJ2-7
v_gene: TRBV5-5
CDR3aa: CASSPGTSESYEQYF
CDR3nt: TGTGCCAGCAGCCCAGGGACATCCGAATCCTACGAGCAGTACTTC

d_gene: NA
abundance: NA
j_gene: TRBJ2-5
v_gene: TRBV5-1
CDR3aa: CASSLGWGGQETQYF
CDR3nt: TGCGCCAGCAGCTTGGGTTGGGGAGGCCAAGAGACCCAGTACTTC

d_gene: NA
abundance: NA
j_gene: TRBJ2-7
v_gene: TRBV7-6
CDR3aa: CASSRGSRGEQYF
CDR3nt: TGTGCCAGCAGCCGAGGGTCTCGGGGCGAGCAGTACTTC

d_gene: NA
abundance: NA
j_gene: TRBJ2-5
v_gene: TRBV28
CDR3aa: CASSEQGRETQYF
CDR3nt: TGTGCCAGCAGCGAACAGGGTAGAGAGACCCAGTACTTC

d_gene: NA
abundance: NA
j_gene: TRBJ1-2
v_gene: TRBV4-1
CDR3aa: CASSQGLGTLYGYTF
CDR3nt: TGCGCCAGCAGCCAAGGACTCGGGACACTTTATGGCTACACCTTC

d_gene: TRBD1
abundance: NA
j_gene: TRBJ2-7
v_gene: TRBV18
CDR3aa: CASSPGTGSIWEQYF
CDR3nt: TGTGCCAGCTCACCGGGGACAGGGTCTATTTGGGAGCAGTACTTC

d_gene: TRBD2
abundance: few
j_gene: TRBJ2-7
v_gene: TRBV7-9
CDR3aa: CASSLAKRTSDPGAYEQYF
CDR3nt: TGTGCCAGCAGCTTAGCCAAAAGGACTAGCGACCCGGGGGCCTACGAGCAGTACTTC

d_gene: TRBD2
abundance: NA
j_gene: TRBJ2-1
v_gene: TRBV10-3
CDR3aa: CATGLAGEDEQFF
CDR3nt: TGTGCCACCGGACTAGCGGGAGAGGATGAGCAGTTCTTC

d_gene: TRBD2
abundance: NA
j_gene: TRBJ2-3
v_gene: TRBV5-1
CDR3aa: CASSLIPGTRWDTQYF
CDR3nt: TGCGCCAGCAGCTTGATCCCAGGGACTAGATGGGATACGCAGTATTTT

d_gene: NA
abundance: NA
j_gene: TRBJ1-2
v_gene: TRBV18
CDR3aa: CASSPPKSFNYGYTF
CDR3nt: TGTGCCAGCTCACCACCTAAGAGTTTTAACTATGGCTACACCTTC

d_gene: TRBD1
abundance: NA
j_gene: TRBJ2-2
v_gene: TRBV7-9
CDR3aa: CASSVTGDTGELFF
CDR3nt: TGTGCCAGCAGCGTTACAGGGGACACCGGGGAGCTGTTTTTT

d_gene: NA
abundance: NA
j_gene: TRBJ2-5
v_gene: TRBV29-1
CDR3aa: CSATPGHPQETQYF
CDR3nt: TGCAGCGCAACGCCGGGACACCCACAAGAGACCCAGTACTTC

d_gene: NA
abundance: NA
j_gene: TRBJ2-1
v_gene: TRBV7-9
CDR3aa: CASSLGHRSSYNEQFF
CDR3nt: TGTGCCAGCAGCTTAGGGCATAGGAGCTCCTACAATGAGCAGTTCTTC

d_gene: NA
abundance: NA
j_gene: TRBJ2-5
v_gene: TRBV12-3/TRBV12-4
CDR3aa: CASSSGSLKTQYF
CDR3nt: TGTGCCAGCAGTTCCGGGAGTTTGAAGACCCAGTACTTC

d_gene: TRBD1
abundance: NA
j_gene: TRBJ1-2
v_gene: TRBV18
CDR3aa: CASSLTPPDRVGGYTF
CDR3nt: TGTGCCAGCTCACTAACACCCCCGGACAGGGTGGGTGGCTACACCTTC

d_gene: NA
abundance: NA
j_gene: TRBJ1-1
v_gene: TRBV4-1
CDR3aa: CASSQEREMNTEAFF
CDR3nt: TGCGCCAGCAGCCAAGAACGGGAAATGAACACTGAAGCTTTCTTT

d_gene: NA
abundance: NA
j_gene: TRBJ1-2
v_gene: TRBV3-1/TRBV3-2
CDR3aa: CASSQGSLYYGYTF
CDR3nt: TGTGCCAGCAGCCAAGGTTCCTTATACTATGGCTACACCTTC

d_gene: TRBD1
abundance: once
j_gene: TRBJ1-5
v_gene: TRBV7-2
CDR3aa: CASSPRTGSNQPQHF
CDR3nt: TGTGCCAGCAGCCCGCGGACAGGGTCCAATCAGCCCCAGCATTTT

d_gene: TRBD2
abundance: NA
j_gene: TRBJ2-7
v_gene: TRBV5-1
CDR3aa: CASSPGTSGDFYEQYF
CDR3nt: TGCGCCAGCAGCCCAGGAACTAGCGGAGATTTTTACGAGCAGTACTTC

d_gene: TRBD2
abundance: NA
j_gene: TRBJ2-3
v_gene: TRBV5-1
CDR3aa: CASSPGTSGTDTQYF
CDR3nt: TGCGCCAGCAGCCCCGGGACTAGCGGCACAGATACGCAGTATTTT

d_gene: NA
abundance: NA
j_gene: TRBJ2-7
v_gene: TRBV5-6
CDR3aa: CASSSYPGGPPSYEQYF
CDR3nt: TGTGCCAGCAGCTCTTACCCCGGGGGGCCGCCCTCCTACGAGCAGTACTTC

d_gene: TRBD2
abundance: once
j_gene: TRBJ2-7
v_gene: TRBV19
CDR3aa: CASRGLATYEQYF
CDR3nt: TGTGCCAGTAGGGGACTAGCGACCTACGAGCAGTACTTC

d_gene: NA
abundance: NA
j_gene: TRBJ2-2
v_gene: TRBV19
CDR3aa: CASSPTGGGELFF
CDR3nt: TGTGCCAGTAGTCCCACCGGAGGCGGGGAGCTGTTTTTT

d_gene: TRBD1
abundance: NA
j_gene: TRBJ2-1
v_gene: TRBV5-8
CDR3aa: CASRLDRAYNEQFF
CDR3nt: TGTGCCAGCAGACTAGACAGGGCCTACAATGAGCAGTTCTTC